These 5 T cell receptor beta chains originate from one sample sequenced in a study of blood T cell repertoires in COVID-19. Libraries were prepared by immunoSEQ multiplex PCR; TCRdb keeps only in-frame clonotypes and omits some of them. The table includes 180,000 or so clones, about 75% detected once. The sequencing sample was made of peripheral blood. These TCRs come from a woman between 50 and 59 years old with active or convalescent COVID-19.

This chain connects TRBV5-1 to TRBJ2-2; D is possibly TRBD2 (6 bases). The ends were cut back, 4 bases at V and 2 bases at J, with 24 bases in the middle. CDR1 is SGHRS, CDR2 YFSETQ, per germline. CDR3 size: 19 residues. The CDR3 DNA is TGCGCCAGCAGCCCTGTCAAAGGAGGGTTGGCTTCAAACACCGGGGAGCTGTTTTTT. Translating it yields CASSPVKGGLASNTGELFF.

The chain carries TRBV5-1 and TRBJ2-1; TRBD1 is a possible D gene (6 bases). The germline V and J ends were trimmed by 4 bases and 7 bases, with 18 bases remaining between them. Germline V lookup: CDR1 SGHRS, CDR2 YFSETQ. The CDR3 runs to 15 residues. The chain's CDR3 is CASSPIGGPGNEQFF. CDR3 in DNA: TGCGCCAGCAGCCCGATTGGGGGCCCGGGAAATGAGCAGTTCTTC.

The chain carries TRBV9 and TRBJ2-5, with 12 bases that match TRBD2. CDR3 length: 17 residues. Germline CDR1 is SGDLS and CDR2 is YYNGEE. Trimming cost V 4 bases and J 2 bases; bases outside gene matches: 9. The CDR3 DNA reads TGTGCCAGCAGCCCTAGCCTAGCGGGGGGGACTCAAGAGACCCAGTACTTC. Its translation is CASSPSLAGGTQETQYF.

CDR3 loop: CASSEMGRGGGNEKLFF. DNA of the CDR3: TGTGCCAGCAGTGAAATGGGACGGGGAGGTGGGAATGAAAAACTGTTTTTT. The chain recombines TRBV6-1 with TRBJ1-4; D might be TRBD1 (5 bases). CDR3 length: 17 residues. Germline V gene lookup returns CDR1 MNHNS and CDR2 SASEGT. V was shortened by 2 bases and J by 5 bases, with 18 bases between the two germline ends.

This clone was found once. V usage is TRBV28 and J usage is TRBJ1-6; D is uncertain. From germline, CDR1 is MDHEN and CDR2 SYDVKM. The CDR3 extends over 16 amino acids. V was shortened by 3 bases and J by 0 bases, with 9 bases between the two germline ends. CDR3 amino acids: CASSLSGASYNSPLHF. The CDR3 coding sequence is TGTGCCAGCAGTTTGTCCGGTGCCTCCTATAATTCACCCCTCCACTTT.